This entry concerns a single T cell receptor (beta chain). Its antigen remains undetermined. Base-call qualities are not available, and no considerably larger clone is one nucleotide away. The time point label, as the study defines it: baseline before first vaccination. The vaccinee samples were drawn from two UK trials, COV001 and COV002, one of which was a single-blind randomized controlled phase 2/3 trial testing AZD1222 (ChAdOx1 nCoV-19) in healthy adults. For TCRbeta chain sequencing, PBMC samples were collected from trial participants at day 0 and at day 28 after the second dose. These data belong to a study of T cell responses to AZD1222 COVID-19 vaccine (dated by TCRdb to the early 2020s). Regarding the complete study: AZD1222 recipients given second doses at about 4 weeks or at about 12 weeks were pooled, since spike-specific TCR depth and breadth were not found to differ between the two schedules. Trial participants were enrolled into age subgroups of 18-55, 56-69 and 70-plus years, which contained roughly 140, 27 and 60 TCR-sequenced participants, respectively. TCR sequencing was performed for 230 to 250 trial participants, of whom 200 to 210 were given two doses of AZD1222 and some 26 were given two doses of MenACWY control vaccine.

The CDR3 has 11 amino acids, counting the end cysteine and phenylalanine. The entry retains the CDR3 DNA only, 33 bases that are in frame from base 1. Sequences DFQATT (CDR1) and SNEGSKA (CDR2) are obtained from the germline V gene (reference sequence). Trimming removed 5 bases from V and 8 bases from J, leaving 12 bases between the germline ends. Overall study results and their limits: Most participants were white British and females outnumbered males, and the authors suggested that clonal diversity may have been underestimated. The vaccine-associated CD4 TCRs covered the entire spike protein, and the dominant responses fell in regions 160-218 and 743-854. Only five or six AZD1222 recipients were SARS-CoV-2 seropositive at baseline, limiting conclusions about previously exposed vaccinees. In the small 56-69-year group, the increase in depth fell short of significance, most likely because of low power. Because no day 14 peak-response samples were available, the repertoires could be characterized only after the peak T cell response. Nearly half of unique spike-specific TCRs reportedly recognized epitopes outside regions mutated in the B.1.351 and B.1.1.7 variants. After two AZD1222 doses, spike-specific TCR breadth and depth were significantly higher than at day 0 and than in MenACWY recipients.

The CDR3 regions of human TCRbeta chains were analyzed by immunosequencing. Per the original workflow: Repertoire TCRs were matched against a reference library of SARS-CoV-2-specific TCRs generated with the MIRA antigen-specificity platform. Breadth meant the fraction of unique TCRs that were SARS-CoV-2-associated, whereas depth meant the fraction of total T cells that were SARS-CoV-2-associated. Using the MIRA data, each spike-specific TCR was mapped to the spike region that the TCR reacts to and placed in a CD4 or CD8 class. Log10-transformed breadth and depth values were compared by one-way ANOVA with Sidak's multiple comparisons tests. This is the immuneACCESS table as TCRdb keeps it, with only in-frame sequences that have V and J called. A part of the clones is gone; compared with another copy, unresolved V genes explain less than half, and the rest is unexplained. V, J and clone size are those of that table, while D and trimming were read from the DNA. This sample is represented by 130,000 or so clones; about 86% of them were singletons. The ten largest make up 9% to 15% of the sample.

This sample comprised peripheral blood, obtained on day 0 of AZD1222 vaccination. The receptor chain draws on TRBV20-1 and TRBJ1-2; D gene: possibly TRBD1, on 5 matching bases. The receptor's source is an adult in good health. The CDR3 region reads CSAGRARGYTF. The DNA is as follows: TGCAGTGCTGGCAGGGCCCGGGGCTACACCTTC.